This T cell receptor (beta chain) was retrieved from a study of shared clonotypes between healthy human individuals. Germline CDR1 SNHLY, CDR2 FYNNEI. The CDR3 spans 17 residues. J lost 4 bases, V lost 5 bases, and 10 bases had no gene match. The data were produced by immunoSEQ multiplex PCR, yet TCRdb's version contains in-frame clones alone and is incomplete. The sample lists about 2.5 million clones, around 92% occurring once. This clone appeared once. The sequence was collected from a man aged 18 to 35 in good health. Some clones in this sample may be carry-over from other donors' samples. The sample comprised naive CD4+ T cells from PBMCs. Sample subset: CD45RA+ positively selected. The chain has TRBV2 and TRBJ2-6; 8 bases align to TRBD1. The CDR3 DNA reads TGTGCCAGCAGTACGGACAGGGACGCGCTCGGGGCCAACGTCCTGACTTTC. This encodes CASSTDRDALGANVLTF.